This entry features one T cell receptor beta chain sequence. Its cognate antigen is unknown. The table came from immunoSEQ multiplex PCR; TCRdb's copy has only in-frame clones and leaves some out. The sample records around 2,100,000 clones, less than 95% being singletons. This sample is drawn from a study of shared clonotypes between healthy human individuals. Looking at the study overall: A donor's plate count was three for CD4 naive and three for CD4 memory; CD8 naive had two and CD8 memory one. Study results and caveats: Among the subsets, naive ones generally showed larger estimated richness than memory ones. Among a few donors, approximately 5% of naive CD4 clonotypes were found in common.

Naive CD8 cells lacked CD45RO and underwent positive selection for CCR7, leaving out terminally differentiated effector memory CD45RA+ cells. The clonotype comes from a man between 18 and 29 years old in good health. Sequenced: naive CD8+ T cells sorted from blood.

CDR3 sequence reads: CASSHLELAGMSYEQYF. The CDR3 DNA follows: TGTGCCAGCAGCCACCTCGAGTTAGCGGGGATGTCCTACGAGCAGTACTTC. This chain joins TRBV4-2 and TRBJ2-7, with 8 positions matching TRBD2. CDR3 length: 17 amino acids. J gave up 1 base and V 3 bases, and 11 bases lay outside the gene matches. Germline CDR1 is LGHNA and CDR2 is YNFKEQ.